This T cell receptor beta chain came from a study of OX40 agonist ivuxolimab in advanced cancers. Broadly, across the study: The costimulatory receptor OX40 (CD134) was targeted by ivuxolimab, a fully human IgG2 agonistic monoclonal antibody. In the dose-escalation cohort, 82.7% of patients were male, and the mean age was around 60 years, with a range of about 20 to 79. The paper reports the monotherapy dose-escalation portion (N ≈ 50 patients) of the phase I ivuxolimab trial. Patients were allowed to have had prior anti-PD-1, anti-PD-L1 or anti-CTLA-4 therapy, and around two fifths of the dose-escalation patients had been treated with checkpoint inhibitors. The point of sequencing TCRbeta in the periphery was to test whether ivuxolimab changed TCR sequence diversity and drove clonal T-cell expansion. Partial responses were achieved by three dose-escalation patients, of whom one had hepatocellular carcinoma and two had cutaneous melanoma. Intravenous ivuxolimab was administered to patients every 2 weeks at six dose levels: 0.01, 0.1, 0.3, 1.5, 3 and 10 mg/kg. Among the approximately 54 dose-escalation patients, some 19 had hepatocellular carcinoma, about 15 melanoma, 9 renal cell carcinoma and 9 head and neck cancer.

The trial excluded patients who had a history of autoimmune disease or who were on systemic immunosuppression. In every dose cohort, peripheral blood was drawn for TCR sequencing at baseline, cycle 4 day 1, and cycle 7 day 1. The samples were taken from a phase I, first-in-human, multicenter, open-label dose-escalation trial of ivuxolimab. Adults with locally advanced or metastatic melanoma, renal cell carcinoma, hepatocellular carcinoma or head and neck squamous cell carcinoma were enrolled in the trial. Before TCR sequencing, CD4+ and CD8+ T cells were separately sorted from peripheral blood. Worth noting for this clone: Its antigen remains unidentified. No base qualities exist here, and no much larger clone lies one base off it.

The investigation overall reported the following: In the 0.1-3.0 mg/kg groups, partial responders were among the patients with the lowest normalized peripheral clonal expansion, particularly in CD8+ T cells. Low levels of normalized T-cell clonal expansion were also shown by some nonresponding patients. After ivuxolimab, more expanded clones were found on average in CD8+ T cells than in CD4+ T cells. At doses of 0.1 to 3.0 mg/kg, clonal expansion of both CD4+ and CD8+ T cells in blood was seen between baseline and week 6. Which antigens the clonally expanded peripheral T cells were specific for was not determined.

The germline V gene supplies CDR1 SGHRS and CDR2 YFSETQ. V has 4 bases trimmed and J has 5 bases trimmed; junction bases matching no gene number 10. The CDR3 runs 15 amino acids, cysteine and phenylalanine included. The CDR3 DNA has 45 bases and is translated from base 1. Genomic DNA was extracted from sorted cells for sequencing of the TCRbeta CDR3 region. TCRbeta CDR3 regions were sequenced using the immunoSEQ Assay. In TCRdb, the immuneACCESS table is reduced to in-frame sequences with V and J assigned. These tables do not hold every clone; where another copy was compared, an unresolved V gene accounts for under half, and the others remain unexplained. For this sample the table gives about 80,000 clones, of which 90% were detected only once. In total, the top ten clones hold about 1.7% of the sample.

The chain employs TRBV5-1 and TRBJ1-1, and TRBD1 aligns with 8 junction nucleotides. Sequenced here: CD4+ or CD8+ T cells sorted from blood, sampled in a trial of the OX40 agonist ivuxolimab. The clonotype was recovered from an adult with an advanced solid tumor such as melanoma, head and neck, liver or kidney cancer. Here is the DNA: TGCGCCAGCAGCCCGGCAGGGGGCGCGTGGACTGAAGCTTTCTTT. It is translated as CASSPAGGAWTEAFF.